Listed below are T cell receptor beta chains from one sample, sequenced in a study of neoadjuvant nivolumab and ipilimumab in lung cancer. Assay: immunoSEQ multiplex PCR; the TCRdb copy retains only in-frame clones and omits some. The sample includes 40,000 to 55,000 clones, around 88% of them seen just once. This sample comprised blood, obtained before neoadjuvant nivolumab, alone or with ipilimumab. The receptors derive from an adult with non-small cell lung cancer. Some clones in this sample may be carry-over from other donors' samples. Each CDR3 is given with its conserved first and last residue. D genes are given only for firm matches. Clone size is not always given. Where it is, it says once, few, many or a class for expanded clones.

j_call,v_call,d_call,clone_size,cdr3_nt,cdr3_aa
TRBJ1-1,TRBV2,-,-,TGTGCCAGCATACTCACTGGGGGGGGGAACACTGAAGCTTTCTTT,CASILTGGGNTEAFF
TRBJ2-5,TRBV29-1,TRBD2,-,TGCAGCGTAGTCGGACTAGCGAAAGAGACCCAGTACTTC,CSVVGLAKETQYF
TRBJ2-3,TRBV9,-,-,TGTGCCAGCAGCGTAGGGAGCGTGGGGAGCACAGATACGCAGTATTTT,CASSVGSVGSTDTQYF
TRBJ2-7,TRBV2,TRBD2,-,TGTGCCAGCACAGCAGGGACTAGCGGGAGTTACGAGCAGTACTTC,CASTAGTSGSYEQYF
TRBJ2-7,TRBV25-1,-,-,TGTGCCAGCACACGAGGGGGATATGACGAGCAGTACTTC,CASTRGGYDEQYF
TRBJ2-5,TRBV5-4,-,-,TGTGCCAGCAGCCCAAAGGAGGGGAGGCGTGAGACCCAGTACTTC,CASSPKEGRRETQYF
TRBJ2-7,TRBV6-1,TRBD1,once,TGTGCCAGCAGGGGCAGGGACAGCCTCTCCTACGAGCAGTACTTC,CASRGRDSLSYEQYF
TRBJ1-4,TRBV30,TRBD1,-,TGTGCCTGGAGTGTAAGTATTTGCGGGACAGGGAAGCGTCTAGGTGAAAAACTGTTTTTT,CAWSVSICGTGKRLGEKLFF
TRBJ1-1,TRBV27,-,-,TGTGCCAGCACCCCTAACGGCAGGATGAACACTGAAGCTTTCTTT,CASTPNGRMNTEAFF
TRBJ2-1,TRBV18,-,few,TGTGCCAGCTCACCAACGCGACTCAAGGCCCACCCCAATGAGCAGTTCTTC,CASSPTRLKAHPNEQFF